The rows below give T cell receptor beta chains drawn from one sample of a study of shared clonotypes between healthy human individuals. Libraries were prepared by immunoSEQ multiplex PCR; TCRdb keeps only in-frame clonotypes and omits some of them. The sample has a few hundred thousand clones; more than 95% are singletons. Sequencing was done on a sample of naive CD4+ T cells sorted from blood. The source of these receptors is a woman in her thirties in good health. CDR3s include the opening cysteine and the closing phenylalanine or tryptophan. D genes are given only for firm matches. Clone size is not always given. Where it is, it says once, few, many or a class for expanded clones.

TRBJ1-2	NA	TRBV6-1	NA	TGTGCCAGCAGTGAAGCGCTCACAGTTAAATCCGGCTACACCTTC	CASSEALTVKSGYTF
TRBJ1-4	NA	TRBV6-1	NA	TGTGCCAGCGTAGACAGGAGCCGTAATGAAAAACTGTTTTTT	CASVDRSRNEKLFF
TRBJ2-5	NA	TRBV18	NA	TGTGCCAGCTCACTCGTCCTGGGGGGTGACCTCCCGTACTTC	CASSLVLGGDLPYF
TRBJ1-5	TRBD1	TRBV5-1	NA	TGCGCCAGCAGAACCGGGACAGGGGTTTCGGAGCCCCAGCATTTT	CASRTGTGVSEPQHF
TRBJ1-2	TRBD1	TRBV28	NA	TGTGCCATCGGACAGGGGGCCTATGGCTACACCTTC	CAIGQGAYGYTF
TRBJ1-1	NA	TRBV28	NA	TGTGCCAGCAGTTTATCGGGGGAAGCTTTCTTT	CASSLSGEAFF
TRBJ2-7	NA	TRBV5-1	NA	TGCGCCAGCAGCTCGGACGGGCGCTCCTACGAGCAGTACTTC	CASSSDGRSYEQYF
TRBJ2-7	NA	TRBV5-1	NA	TGCGCCAGCAGCCCAAGCGGGTACGAGCAGTACTTC	CASSPSGYEQYF
TRBJ1-2	NA	TRBV19	NA	TGTGCCAGTAGTCCGGCCCTTAACTATGGCTACACCTTC	CASSPALNYGYTF
TRBJ2-5	TRBD2	TRBV7-6	NA	TGTGCCAGCAGCTTACCCCTAGCGGGGGGACAAGAGACCCAGTACTTC	CASSLPLAGGQETQYF
TRBJ1-1	NA	TRBV5-4	NA	TGTGCCAGCAGCTGGGGGGGACTGCCGGTCCCAAACATGAACACTGAAGCTTTCTTT	CASSWGGLPVPNMNTEAFF
TRBJ1-3	NA	TRBV18	NA	TGTGCCAGCTCACAAGACTCTGGAAACACCATATATTTT	CASSQDSGNTIYF
TRBJ1-1	TRBD1	TRBV7-8	NA	TGTGCCAGCAGCCTGAGTAGGACAGGGAACCGCACTGAAGCTTTCTTT	CASSLSRTGNRTEAFF
TRBJ2-7	NA	TRBV11-2	NA	TGTGCCAGCAGCCCGTCTTACGAGCAGTACTTC	CASSPSYEQYF
TRBJ2-5	NA	TRBV2	NA	TGTGCCAGCAGTGAAGGGGGAGAGACCCAGTACTTC	CASSEGGETQYF
TRBJ1-2	NA	TRBV5-4	NA	TGTGCCAGCCTCAAACTGGGGGGAACTATTGGCTACACCTTC	CASLKLGGTIGYTF
TRBJ2-2	NA	TRBV4-1	NA	TGCGCCAGCAGCCCCCTCGGACGGATGAACACCGGGGAGCTGTTTTTT	CASSPLGRMNTGELFF
TRBJ1-5	NA	TRBV7-9	NA	TGTGCCAGCAGCTTAGAAGGGGGGAATCAGCCCCAGCATTTT	CASSLEGGNQPQHF
TRBJ1-1	NA	TRBV7-9	NA	TGTGCCAGCAGCTTAGTATCAGGTTCGAGGTTTATGAACACTGAAGCTTTCTTT	CASSLVSGSRFMNTEAFF
TRBJ2-1	NA	TRBV5-4	NA	TGTGCCAGCAGCTTGATAACGGGACTTAACAATGAGCAGTTCTTC	CASSLITGLNNEQFF
TRBJ2-1	NA	TRBV7-9	once	TGTGCCAGCAGCGTGAACCGGGACTCTCGGTTCAATGAGCAGTTCTTC	CASSVNRDSRFNEQFF
TRBJ2-6	NA	TRBV5-1	NA	TGCGCCAGCAGCTTGGCGGATTCCTCTGGGGCCAACGTCCTGACTTTC	CASSLADSSGANVLTF